This T cell receptor beta chain was sequenced for a study of human T cells and chemical hapten exposure. Background on the study: Small pooled library volume differences mainly caused per-sample TCR yield variation. Notes on the study in general: Following DPC sensitization, TCRs present above 1 in 1000 frequency showed no change.

Time point indicated: healthy volunteer bleed at 2 weeks. Total RNA extraction was carried out from unfractionated whole blood. CDR1 is SEHNR and CDR2 is FQNEAQ in the germline V gene (reference sequence). The V gene end was trimmed by 1 base and the J gene end by 3 bases; junction bases not matched to a gene: 8. The CDR3 extends over 16 amino acids. This clonotype was counted only a few times. Its cognate antigen is unknown. TCRdb redid the calling of the RACE reads with MiXCR, one entry per CDR3 protein. The table lists around 130,000 distinct CDR3 sequences, approximately 9.1% of them singletons, with around 1.7% in the top ten.

The specimen sequenced was whole blood. This chain joins TRBV7-9 and TRBJ1-1; 7 bases map to TRBD1. The sequence was collected from a male donor in good health. Some clones in this sample may be carry-over from other donors' samples. The CDR3 here is CASSLDDWTGYTEAFF. The CDR3, as DNA: TGTGCCAGCAGCTTAGATGACTGGACAGGATACACTGAAGCTTTCTTT. The full variable domain, with the rest looked up from reference TRBV7-9 and TRBJ1-1, is DTGVSQNPRHKITKRGQNVTFRCDPISEHNRLYWYRQTLGQGPEFLTYFQNEAQLEKSRLLSDRFSAERPKGSFSTLEIQRTEQGDSAMYLCASSLDDWTGYTEAFFGQGTRLTVV.